Shown below are 27 T cell receptor beta chains from a single sample sequenced in a study of identical twins. TCRdb called the 5' RACE reads again in MiXCR, with one record for every CDR3 protein. Of 470,000 or so distinct CDR3 sequences in the sample, 24% are singletons; the top ten hold around 3%. This sample also appeared in a second study, on T cells expressing NK-cell markers.

Sequencing was carried out using CD4+ T cells sorted from blood. All receptors come from a woman between 18 and 29 years old in good health.

V and J are TRBV5-1 and TRBJ2-1; D is uncertain. This CDR3 spans 15 amino acids. Per the germline V gene, CDR1 is SGHRS and CDR2 is YFSETQ. V was clipped by 2 bases and J by 3 bases, with 12 bases between them. DNA of the CDR3: TGCGCCAGCAGCTTTGCTACGACCGACTACAATGAGCAGTTCTTC. Its protein is CASSFATTDYNEQFF. Based on the CDR3 plus reference TRBV5-1 and TRBJ2-1, the full variable domain is KAGVTQTPRYLIKTRGQQVTLSCSPISGHRSVSWYQQTPGQGLQFLFEYFSETQRNKGNFPGRFSGRQFSNSRSEMNVSTLELGDSALYLCASSFATTDYNEQFFGPGTRLTVL.

This chain joins TRBV9 and TRBJ1-1; no firm D call. The germline V gene encodes CDR1 SGDLS and CDR2 YYNGEE. The CDR3 runs to 15 residues. V was shortened by 0 bases and J by 3 bases, with 12 bases between the two germline ends. CDR3: CASSVEAGGHTEAFF. DNA for the CDR3: TGTGCCAGCAGCGTAGAGGCGGGAGGTCACACTGAAGCTTTCTTT.

A few counts support this clonotype. This sequence joins TRBV6-5 and TRBJ2-1; 7 nucleotides align to TRBD2. The CDR3 sequence is 16 residues long. Germline V gives CDR1 MNHEY, CDR2 SVGAGI. The J segment lost 2 bases and the V segment lost 2 bases, leaving 6 bases of the junction unmatched. As DNA, the CDR3 is TGTGCCAGCAGTTACGTGCCCAGCGGGACCTACAATGAGCAGTTCTTC. Amino acid sequence: CASSYVPSGTYNEQFF.

The table lists this clonotype with a few counts. The chain combines TRBV2 with TRBJ1-5, with a possible D match to TRBD1 (6 bases). The CDR3 is 14 amino acids. V was trimmed by 4 bases and J by 4 bases, leaving 11 bases between them. Germline CDR1 and CDR2: SNHLY and FYNNEI. The CDR3 here is CASSVQGRNQPQHF. DNA of the CDR3: TGTGCCAGCAGTGTACAGGGAAGAAATCAGCCCCAGCATTTT.

The V gene is TRBV11-2, the J gene TRBJ2-7; D remains unclear. CDR1 is SGHAT, CDR2 FQNNGV, per germline. This CDR3 comprises 12 residues. Trimming pared 1 base from V and 9 bases from J, leaving 10 bases between. The CDR3: CASSLVGKGQYF. The CDR3 DNA reads TGTGCCAGCAGCTTAGTGGGAAAGGGGCAGTACTTC. Based on the CDR3 plus reference TRBV11-2 and TRBJ2-7, the full variable domain is EAGVAQSPRYKIIEKRQSVAFWCNPISGHATLYWYQQILGQGPKLLIQFQNNGVVDDSQLPKDRFSAERLKGVDSTLKIQPAKLEDSAVYLCASSLVGKGQYFGPGTRLTVT.

The V and J genes are TRBV29-1 and TRBJ2-7; 9 bases fit TRBD1. Per the germline V gene, CDR1 is SQVTM and CDR2 is ANQGSEA. CDR3 length: 13 amino acids. The V segment lost 5 bases and the J segment 3 bases; nucleotides outside the gene matches: 5. CDR3 DNA sequence: TGCAGCGTTCGTTCGACAGGGGGCTACGAGCAGTACTTC. Its translation: CSVRSTGGYEQYF.

The chain has TRBV2 and TRBJ2-7, with unresolved D. Germline V gene data show CDR1 as SNHLY and CDR2 as FYNNEI. Trimming removed 3 bases from V and 5 bases from J, with 20 bases in between. CDR3 length equals 16 residues. This CDR3 reads CASSDHGKGSLDEQYF. The DNA of the CDR3 is TGTGCCAGCAGTGATCATGGAAAGGGATCGTTGGACGAGCAGTACTTC.

This chain uses TRBV2 with TRBJ1-1, with TRBD1 identical over 7 bases. The J segment lost 3 bases and the V segment lost 6 bases, leaving 7 bases of the junction unmatched. This CDR3 has 14 residues. CDR1 is SNHLY and CDR2 is FYNNEI in the germline V gene. CDR3 in amino acids: CASRRAQGDTEAFF. In nucleotides, the CDR3 is TGTGCCAGCAGGAGGGCCCAGGGGGACACTGAAGCTTTCTTT.

The CDR3 region is CASSPQIAGDGEQYF. The CDR3 DNA sequence: TGTGCCAGCTCACCACAAATAGCGGGGGACGGCGAGCAGTACTTC. J is TRBJ2-7 and V is TRBV18; 9 bases map to TRBD2. J was trimmed by 6 bases and V by 1 base; bases with no gene match: 7. CDR1 and CDR2 (germline): KGHSH, LQKENI. The CDR3 consists of 15 residues.

The chain uses TRBV4-3 and TRBJ2-1; weak D call: TRBD1 (6 bases). Germline CDR1 and CDR2: LGHNA and YSLEER. CDR3 size: 16 residues. Deletions cut 4 bases from V and 2 bases from J, with 15 bases between. The CDR3: CASSRRTDPPYNEQFF. As DNA, the CDR3 is TGCGCCAGCAGCCGGCGGACAGACCCCCCCTACAATGAGCAGTTCTTC.

The V gene is TRBV29-1, the J gene TRBJ1-1; weak D call: TRBD1 (5 bases). Trimming removed 3 bases from V and 0 bases from J, with 8 bases in between. This CDR3 has 13 amino acids. CDR1 and CDR2 (germline): SQVTM, ANQGSEA. The chain's CDR3 is CSVDDRLNTEAFF. Written as DNA, the CDR3 is TGCAGCGTTGATGACAGACTGAACACTGAAGCTTTCTTT.

V and J are TRBV6-2 or TRBV6-3 and TRBJ1-1; 11 bases line up with TRBD1. V shed 4 bases, J shed 10 bases, and the junction held 11 bases outside the gene matches. Germline V gene lookup returns CDR1 MNHEY and CDR2 SVGEGT. The CDR3 runs 15 residues. CDR3: CASSFAGTGGLGAFF. In nucleotides, the CDR3 is TGTGCCAGCAGTTTCGCCGGGACAGGGGGTCTCGGAGCTTTCTTT.

The chain uses TRBV6-1 and TRBJ2-2; TRBD2 agrees at 11 bases. CDR3 size: 15 residues. The junction had 10 bases not matched to a gene; V was cut back by 8 bases and J by 8 bases. Germline assignment: CDR1 MNHNS and CDR2 SASEGT. CDR3 bases: TGTGCCAGCGGGGGTAGCGGGAGGGCCCTTGGGGAGCTGTTTTTT. Protein: CASGGSGRALGELFF.

The chain joins TRBV7-9 to TRBJ2-7, with D possibly being TRBD2 (6 bases). V gave up 5 bases and J gave up 2 bases, with 16 bases separating them. Germline V CDR1 and CDR2: SEHNR, FQNEAQ (reference sequence). The CDR3 runs 15 residues. CDR3 nucleotide sequence: TGTGCCAGCAGCCGCGCCGAGCGGGCGCCCTACGAGCAGTACTTC. Its protein product is CASSRAERAPYEQYF.

V usage is TRBV24-1 and J usage is TRBJ2-3; 8 positions match TRBD2. Looked up from germline, CDR1 is KGHDR and CDR2 is SFDVKD. V was clipped by 9 bases and J by 0 bases; unmatched bases: 4. The CDR3 spans 14 residues. This chain's CDR3 is CATGSGGSTDTQYF. The DNA for the CDR3 is TGTGCCACCGGCAGCGGGGGTAGCACAGATACGCAGTATTTT.

Ten or more counts support this clonotype. This chain connects TRBV12-3 or TRBV12-4 to TRBJ2-7, with D unclear. V shed 1 base and J shed 5 bases, with 6 bases lying between them. This CDR3 has 12 amino acids. CDR3 sequence: CASSLVRDEQYF. DNA of the CDR3: TGTGCCAGCAGTTTAGTAAGGGACGAGCAGTACTTC.

V gene TRBV7-2 combines with J gene TRBJ2-5; D not certain. The V gene's germline CDR1 is SGHTA and CDR2 FQGNSA. The CDR3 totals 13 residues. V lost 5 bases and J lost 1, with 8 bases in between. CDR3 sequence (DNA): TGTGCCAGCAGCCGAGGCGCCCAAGAGACCCAGTACTTC. This translates into CASSRGAQETQYF.

This clonotype was seen a few times. The V and J genes are TRBV5-1 and TRBJ2-3, with 14 bases matching TRBD2. Per the germline V gene, CDR1 is SGHRS and CDR2 is YFSETQ. J lost 2 bases, V lost 3 bases, and 5 bases had no gene match. The CDR3 runs 17 residues. The CDR3 DNA is TGCGCCAGCAGCTCTGGACTAGCGGGGGGATACACAGATACGCAGTATTTT. Amino acids: CASSSGLAGGYTDTQYF.

The chain couples TRBV7-6 to TRBJ2-7; a weak D match, TRBD1 (5 bases). The CDR3 loop spans 15 amino acids. Germline-derived CDR1 and CDR2 are SGHVS and FNYEAQ. The V end was cut by 1 base, the J end by 2 bases, with 12 bases between. CDR3 nucleotides: TGTGCCAGCAGCTTAGGCAGGGAAGCCCCCTACGAGCAGTACTTC. It yields the protein CASSLGREAPYEQYF.

This clonotype was counted between two and nine times. The genes are TRBV5-1 and TRBJ1-4; perhaps TRBD1 as D (5 bases). The CDR3 spans 19 residues. The V gene lost 3 bases and the J gene lost 10 bases, with 31 bases spanning the gap. Germline V gene sequence: CDR1 SGHRS, CDR2 YFSETQ. CDR3 loop: CASSWIRLSGRQGVRKLFF. CDR3 in DNA: TGCGCCAGCAGCTGGATACGCCTCTCCGGGAGGCAGGGAGTTCGAAAACTGTTTTTT.

The rearrangement links TRBV6-5 to TRBJ2-5, with D perhaps given as TRBD1 or TRBD2 (6 bases each). The CDR3 totals 13 residues. Germline V CDR1 and CDR2: MNHEY, SVGAGI. V gave up 3 bases and J gave up 9 bases, with 14 bases separating them. The chain's CDR3 is CASSYERGAPQYF. The CDR3 coding sequence is TGTGCCAGCAGTTATGAAAGGGGGGCCCCCCAGTACTTC.

The CDR3 spells CSASLDALLKNEQFF. The CDR3 bases are TGCAGTGCTAGTTTGGACGCCCTTCTTAAGAATGAGCAGTTCTTC. V is TRBV20-1 and J is TRBJ2-1; D remains ambiguous. The CDR3 is 15 amino acids. From germline, CDR1 is DFQATT and CDR2 SNEGSKA (reference sequence). The V and J ends lost 3 bases and 7 bases respectively, with 19 bases between them.

The V call is TRBV10-3, the J call TRBJ2-2; 7 positions agree with TRBD2. The CDR3 totals 16 residues. The V and J ends lost 6 bases and 7 bases, in that order; junction bases with no gene match: 14. The V gene's germline CDR1 is ENHRY and CDR2 SYGVKD. In nucleotides, the CDR3 is TGTGCCATCAGGGGGACTACTATGGGCGCTGGCGGGGAGCTGTTTTTT. It yields the protein CAIRGTTMGAGGELFF.

The table lists this clonotype with a few counts. The V call is TRBV27, the J call TRBJ1-5, with 9 nucleotides matching TRBD1. This CDR3 is built from 14 residues. In germline, CDR1 is MNHEY, CDR2 SMNVEV (reference sequence). After removal of 9 bases from V and 4 bases from J, the junction contained 7 bases not matched to a gene. CDR3 sequence (DNA): TGTGCCAGTTCCCGGACAGGGGTTAATCAGCCCCAGCATTTT. Its protein is CASSRTGVNQPQHF.

The table lists this clonotype with a few counts. This chain joins TRBV29-1 and TRBJ2-3, with 8 bases matching TRBD2. Unmatched junction bases numbered 10, after V lost 6 bases and J lost 8 bases. The length of the CDR3 is 13 residues. The germline V gene encodes CDR1 SQVTM and CDR2 ANQGSEA. CDR3 sequence (DNA): TGCAGCGTCCCGCGGGGGGAACGACCTACGCAGTATTTT. Amino acid sequence: CSVPRGERPTQYF.

Written as DNA, the CDR3 is TGCGCCAGCAGCACGAGCAGGGGGGGCTACACCTTC. This sequence encodes CASSTSRGGYTF. V is TRBV5-1 and J is TRBJ1-2, with 7 bases identical to TRBD1. The CDR3 runs 12 residues. V shed 4 bases and J 8 bases; nucleotides not matched to a gene: 5. Germline V gene sequence: CDR1 SGHRS, CDR2 YFSETQ.

The chain recombines TRBV5-1 with TRBJ2-1; 9 bases match TRBD2. From germline, CDR1 is SGHRS and CDR2 YFSETQ. This CDR3 region has 14 residues. V lost 7 bases, J lost 7 bases, and 9 bases stayed unmatched. This CDR3 is CASRSAGGRNEQFF. The CDR3 DNA sequence: TGCGCCAGCCGTTCGGCGGGAGGGCGGAATGAGCAGTTCTTC.